Shown below are 8 T cell receptor beta chains from a single sample sequenced in a study of T cell changes during pregnancy in multiple sclerosis. Sequencing used immunoSEQ multiplex PCR; TCRdb keeps in-frame clones, though not all of them. This table holds approximately 50,000 clones, 92% found once. The specimen comprised CD4+ T cells from peripheral blood mononuclear cells, sampled in the third trimester of pregnancy. All receptors come from a female donor with multiple sclerosis, enrolled in a pregnancy study.

The V and J genes are TRBV19 and TRBJ2-3; 7 bases line up with TRBD1. The J segment lost 2 bases and the V segment lost 3 bases, leaving 5 bases of the junction unmatched. CDR1 LNHDA and CDR2 SQIVND come from the germline V gene (reference sequence). CDR3 length: 15 residues. The DNA of the CDR3 is TGTGCCAGTAGTATCCTGGGACAGATCACAGATACGCAGTATTTT. Protein sequence: CASSILGQITDTQYF.

The J gene is TRBJ2-7, the V gene TRBV11-2; a weak D match, TRBD2 (6 bases). Germline CDR1 and CDR2: SGHAT and FQNNGV. This CDR3 region has 12 residues. V was pared by 6 bases and J by 5 bases, with 11 bases between. The CDR3 is CASRTRSDEQYF. The CDR3 DNA sequence: TGTGCCAGCAGGACTAGGTCGGACGAGCAGTACTTC.

Comment on this clone: The same CDR3 can be traced to other DNA sequences in this sample. This chain connects TRBV29-1 to TRBJ2-7; 11 positions agree with TRBD2. The V and J ends lost 7 bases and 0 bases, in that order; junction bases with no gene match: 17. Germline-derived CDR1 and CDR2 are SQVTM and ANQGSEA. The CDR3 sequence is 18 residues long. CDR3 nucleotides: TGCAGCGCCCAAGGGCTAGCGGGAGGACGGGGGTCCTCCTACGAGCAGTACTTC. It codes for CSAQGLAGGRGSSYEQYF.

The chain joins TRBV6-1 to TRBJ2-3; 8 nucleotides match TRBD2. Germline CDR1 and CDR2: MNHNS and SASEGT. With 1 base clipped from V and 5 bases from J, the junction kept 8 bases outside the gene matches. This CDR3 is built from 16 residues. CDR3 DNA sequence: TGTGCCAGCAGTGAAGTTCGGGGGGGAACAAGAGATACGCAGTATTTT. It codes for CASSEVRGGTRDTQYF.

J is TRBJ1-3 and V is TRBV2; D remains unclear. The CDR3 length is 13 residues. Germline loops: CDR1 SNHLY, CDR2 FYNNEI. V was cut by 5 bases and J by 2 bases, with 7 bases left in between. The CDR3 sequence is CASSLPAGNTIYF. In nucleotides, the CDR3 is TGTGCCAGCAGTCTCCCTGCTGGAAACACCATATATTTT.

The rearrangement joins TRBV5-1 to TRBJ2-3; 10 positions match TRBD2. V lost 4 bases, J lost 1 base, and 3 bases stayed unmatched. The CDR3 contains 15 residues. Looked up from germline, CDR1 is SGHRS and CDR2 is YFSETQ. In DNA form, the CDR3 reads TGCGCCAGCAGCCATCTAGCGGGAGGCACAGATACGCAGTATTTT. As protein: CASSHLAGGTDTQYF.

This chain links TRBV19 with TRBJ2-2, with a weak D call TRBD2 (5 bases). V lost 6 bases, J lost 6 bases, and 11 bases lay in between. The CDR3 sequence is 13 residues long. From germline, CDR1 is LNHDA and CDR2 SQIVND (reference sequence). CDR3 loop: CASSPASPGELFF. CDR3 DNA: TGTGCCAGTAGCCCTGCTAGCCCCGGGGAGCTGTTTTTT. Using reference TRBV19 and TRBJ2-2 for the parts outside the CDR3, the full variable domain is DGGITQSPKYLFRKEGQNVTLSCEQNLNHDAMYWYRQDPGQGLRLIYYSQIVNDFQKGDIAEGYSVSREKKESFPLTVTSAQKNPTAFYLCASSPASPGELFFGEGSRLTVL.

This clone was counted once. This sequence joins TRBV5-1 and TRBJ2-7, with 12 positions matching TRBD2. The V segment lost 5 bases and the J segment 2 bases; nucleotides outside the gene matches: 2. The germline CDR1 and CDR2 sequences are SGHRS and YFSETQ. The CDR3 loop spans 14 amino acids. The CDR3 is CASRRTSGTYEQYF. Here the CDR3 DNA reads TGCGCCAGCAGAAGGACTAGCGGGACCTACGAGCAGTACTTC.